The next 10 T cell receptor beta chains were all read from a single sample in a study of shared clonotypes between healthy human individuals. Repertoires were generated with immunoSEQ multiplex PCR, while TCRdb's copy carries only in-frame clones and drops some. The sample holds 2 million to 2.5 million clones, 85% to 95% seen once. The sample comprised naive CD4+ T cells sorted from blood. Subset: CD45RA+ positively selected. These receptors originate from a young man in good health.

The rearrangement links TRBV21-1 to TRBJ1-1. TRBV21-1 is given as a pseudogene. The CDR3 consists of 14 residues. The CDR3 loop reads CASSKGGGETEAFF. The CDR3 DNA reads TGTGCCAGCAGCAAAGGAGGAGGGGAGACTGAAGCTTTCTTT.

CDR3 region: CASSFDAGVLGNEQFF. The CDR3, as DNA: TGTGCCAGCAGCTTTGACGCGGGGGTATTGGGGAATGAGCAGTTCTTC. The chain carries TRBV5-4 and TRBJ2-1; TRBD2 matches 7 bases. The V segment lost 2 bases and the J segment 7 bases; nucleotides outside the gene matches: 12. Germline V gene lookup returns CDR1 SGHNT and CDR2 YYREEE (reference sequence). The CDR3 spans 16 residues. The variable domain in full, completed from reference TRBV5-4 and TRBJ2-1, reads ETGVTQSPTHLIKTRGQQVTLRCSSQSGHNTVSWYQQALGQGPQFIFQYYREEENGRGNFPPRFSGLQFPNYSSELNVNALELDDSALYLCASSFDAGVLGNEQFFGPGTRLTVL.

The V gene is TRBV4-2, the J gene TRBJ1-1; a possible D gene is TRBD1 (5 bases). V was trimmed by 4 bases and J by 4 bases, leaving 16 bases between them. This CDR3 comprises 15 residues. CDR1 and CDR2 (germline): LGHNA, YNFKEQ. The CDR3 here is CASSPPKAGLTEAFF. The CDR3 region has the DNA TGTGCCAGCAGCCCCCCAAAAGCGGGGCTCACTGAAGCTTTCTTT.

The CDR3 region has the DNA TGCGCCAGCAGCGCCGAGACAGGCCGATCACCCCTCCACTTT. Protein: CASSAETGRSPLHF. The gene calls are TRBV5-1 and TRBJ1-6, with D tentatively TRBD1 (6 bases). The CDR3 has 14 residues. The germline V and J ends were trimmed by 4 bases and 10 bases, with 15 bases remaining between them. The V gene's germline CDR1 is SGHRS and CDR2 YFSETQ. Using reference TRBV5-1 and TRBJ1-6 for the parts outside the CDR3, the full variable domain is KAGVTQTPRYLIKTRGQQVTLSCSPISGHRSVSWYQQTPGQGLQFLFEYFSETQRNKGNFPGRFSGRQFSNSRSEMNVSTLELGDSALYLCASSAETGRSPLHFGNGTRLTVT.

The rearrangement links TRBV30 to TRBJ1-6, with D hard to call. Trimming pared 3 bases from V and 8 bases from J, leaving 11 bases between. The germline V gene has CDR1 GTSNPN and CDR2 SVGIG (reference sequence). CDR3 length equals 13 residues. In nucleotides, the CDR3 is TGTGCCTGGAGCACCTGGGAGGATTCACCCCTCCACTTT. Translated: CAWSTWEDSPLHF.

This chain links TRBV25-1 with TRBJ2-5, with TRBD1 matching over 8 bases. The germline V gene encodes CDR1 MGHDK and CDR2 SYGVNS. This CDR3 has 15 amino acids. Trimming cost V 3 bases and J 4 bases; bases outside gene matches: 7. The CDR3 DNA reads as TGTGCCAGCAGTGAGTGGGCAGGGGGCGTAGAGACCCAGTACTTC. Translation: CASSEWAGGVETQYF.

J is TRBJ2-5 and V is TRBV29-1, with D possibly being TRBD1 (5 bases). This CDR3 comprises 12 residues. The ends were cut back, 4 bases at V and 4 bases at J, with 10 bases in the middle. The germline V gene has CDR1 SQVTM and CDR2 ANQGSEA. CDR3 sequence (DNA): TGCAGCGTTGGGGGCGGTCCAGAGACCCAGTACTTC. It codes for CSVGGGPETQYF.

The J gene is TRBJ2-3, the V gene TRBV6-5; possibly TRBD1 or TRBD2 for D (5 bases each). Between the trimmed V and J ends, which lost 2 bases and 4 bases, there was a span of 16 bases. The CDR3 covers 16 residues. Germline V CDR1 and CDR2: MNHEY, SVGAGI. The CDR3 protein is CASSYTTDRGADTQYF. The CDR3 region has the DNA TGTGCCAGCAGTTACACGACAGACCGGGGAGCAGATACGCAGTATTTT.

The CDR3 nucleotides read TGTGCCAGCAGTGAAGACAGGGTGGACACTGAAGCTTTCTTT. It encodes CASSEDRVDTEAFF. The chain links TRBV2 to TRBJ1-1; a possible D gene is TRBD1 (6 bases). Germline V gene lookup returns CDR1 SNHLY and CDR2 FYNNEI. V was clipped by 1 base and J by 3 bases, with 9 bases between them. CDR3 size: 14 residues.

Turning to this clone: Other DNA sequences in the sample encode the same CDR3. The chain employs TRBV2 and TRBJ2-7; D is unresolved. The germline gives CDR1 SNHLY, CDR2 FYNNEI. The CDR3 is 14 residues long. Trimming pared 5 bases from V and 4 bases from J, leaving 15 bases between. Written as DNA, the CDR3 is TGTGCCAGCAGTCCGGACGGCTACAGTTACGAGCAGTACTTC. Protein sequence: CASSPDGYSYEQYF.